This record concerns one T cell receptor (beta chain) sequence. The length of the CDR3 is 14 residues. V shed 1 base and J shed 10 bases, with 14 bases lying between them. In germline, CDR1 is SGHTA, CDR2 FQGTGA. In the study's own analysis: Amplification with reference gene primers provided the estimates of nucleated cell counts. The protocol was immunoSEQ multiplex PCR, while the TCRdb copy is restricted to in-frame clones and leaves out a portion. V and J calls plus clone size are reproduced from that table; the DNA served to infer D and trimming. The table shows 240,000 or so clones, with roughly 80% occurring only once. The record originates from a study of blood T cell repertoires in COVID-19. Study details: Some COVID-19 samples were acute and others convalescent; all came from the United States, Italy and Spain. T cells, B-cell-depleted T cells, or PBMCs supplied cDNA or gDNA.

The sequence derives from a young woman with acute or convalescent COVID-19. Material for sequencing was peripheral blood. The chain links TRBV7-3 to TRBJ2-1, with D perhaps matching TRBD2 (5 bases). This chain's CDR3 is CASSLSQVAREQFF. The CDR3 region has the DNA TGTGCCAGCAGCTTAAGTCAGGTAGCGAGGGAGCAGTTCTTC. Using reference TRBV7-3 and TRBJ2-1 for the parts outside the CDR3, the full variable domain is GAGVSQTPSNKVTEKGKYVELRCDPISGHTALYWYRQSLGQGPEFLIYFQGTGAADDSGLPNDRFFAVRPEGSVSTLKIQRTERGDSAVYLCASSLSQVAREQFFGPGTRLTVL.